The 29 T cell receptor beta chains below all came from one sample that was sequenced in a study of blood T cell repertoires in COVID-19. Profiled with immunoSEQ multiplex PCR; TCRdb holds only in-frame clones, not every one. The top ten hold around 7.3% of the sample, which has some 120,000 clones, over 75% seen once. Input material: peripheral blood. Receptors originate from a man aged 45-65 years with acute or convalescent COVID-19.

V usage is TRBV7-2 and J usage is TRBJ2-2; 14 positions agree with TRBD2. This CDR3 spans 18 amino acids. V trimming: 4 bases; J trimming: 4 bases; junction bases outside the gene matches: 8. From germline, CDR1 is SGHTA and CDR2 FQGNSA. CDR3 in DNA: TGTGCCAGCAGCTCGGGACTAGCGGGAGCGTGGTTCACCGGGGAGCTGTTTTTT. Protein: CASSSGLAGAWFTGELFF.

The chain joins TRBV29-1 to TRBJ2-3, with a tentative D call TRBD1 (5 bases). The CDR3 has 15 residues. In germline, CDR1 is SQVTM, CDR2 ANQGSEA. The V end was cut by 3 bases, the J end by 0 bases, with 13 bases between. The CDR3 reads CSVDSARVSTDTQYF. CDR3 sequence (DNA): TGCAGCGTTGATTCGGCCAGGGTTAGCACAGATACGCAGTATTTT.

The CDR3 protein is CASSAQGVNTGELFF. The DNA for the CDR3 is TGTGCCAGTAGTGCCCAAGGGGTTAACACCGGGGAGCTGTTTTTT. This sequence joins TRBV19 and TRBJ2-2, with TRBD1 as a possible D gene (5 bases). The CDR3 sequence is 15 residues long. Germline V gene data show CDR1 as LNHDA and CDR2 as SQIVND (reference sequence). The V gene lost 5 bases and the J gene lost 2 bases, with 12 bases spanning the gap.

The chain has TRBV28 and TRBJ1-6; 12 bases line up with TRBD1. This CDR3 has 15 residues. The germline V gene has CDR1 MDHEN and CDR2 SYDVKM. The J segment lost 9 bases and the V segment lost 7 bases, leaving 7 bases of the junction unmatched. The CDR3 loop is CASKTPGQGASPLHF. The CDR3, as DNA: TGTGCCAGCAAGACGCCGGGACAGGGGGCTTCACCCCTCCACTTT.

The CDR3 sequence is CASNTGTSGNTIYF. CDR3 DNA: TGTGCCAGCAATACAGGCACCTCTGGAAACACCATATATTTT. The V call is TRBV2, the J call TRBJ1-3; a possible D gene is TRBD1 (5 bases). CDR3 length equals 14 residues. Germline V gene sequence: CDR1 SNHLY, CDR2 FYNNEI. V gave up 7 bases and J gave up 0 bases, with 10 bases separating them.

CDR3 protein: CASSVGVLASHEQFF. The CDR3, as DNA: TGTGCCAGCAGCGTAGGTGTGCTAGCGTCCCATGAGCAGTTCTTC. The genes are TRBV9 and TRBJ2-1, with D possibly matching TRBD2 (6 bases). The germline CDR1 and CDR2 sequences are SGDLS and YYNGEE. Deletions cut 0 bases from V and 8 bases from J, with 15 bases between. The CDR3 is 15 residues long.

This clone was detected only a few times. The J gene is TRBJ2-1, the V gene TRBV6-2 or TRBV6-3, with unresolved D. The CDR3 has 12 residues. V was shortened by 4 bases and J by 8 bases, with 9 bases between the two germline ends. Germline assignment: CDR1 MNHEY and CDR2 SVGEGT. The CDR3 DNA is TGTGCCAGCAGTTTCTTTAGCTATGAGCAGTTCTTC. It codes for CASSFFSYEQFF.

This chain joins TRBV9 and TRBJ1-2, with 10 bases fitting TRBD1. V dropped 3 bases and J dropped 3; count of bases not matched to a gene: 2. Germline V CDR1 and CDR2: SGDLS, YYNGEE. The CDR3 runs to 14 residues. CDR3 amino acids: CASSGTGGDYGYTF. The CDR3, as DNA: TGTGCCAGCAGCGGGACAGGGGGAGACTATGGCTACACCTTC.

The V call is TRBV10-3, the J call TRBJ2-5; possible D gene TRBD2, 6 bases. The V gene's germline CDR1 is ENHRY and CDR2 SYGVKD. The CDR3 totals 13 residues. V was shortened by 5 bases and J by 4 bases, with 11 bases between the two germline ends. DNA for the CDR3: TGTGCCATCAGTAGCGGAGGGGTAGAGACCCAGTACTTC. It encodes CAISSGGVETQYF.

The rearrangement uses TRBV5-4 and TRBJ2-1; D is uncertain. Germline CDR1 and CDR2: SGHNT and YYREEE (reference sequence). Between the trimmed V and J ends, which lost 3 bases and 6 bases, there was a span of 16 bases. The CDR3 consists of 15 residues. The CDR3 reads CASSSAVRAFNEQFF. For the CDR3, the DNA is TGTGCCAGCAGCTCAGCTGTGAGAGCGTTCAATGAGCAGTTCTTC.

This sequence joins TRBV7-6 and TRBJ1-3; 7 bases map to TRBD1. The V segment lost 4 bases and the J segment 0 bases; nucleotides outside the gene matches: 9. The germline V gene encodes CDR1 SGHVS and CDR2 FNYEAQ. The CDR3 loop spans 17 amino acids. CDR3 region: CASSSRTGTSSGNTIYF. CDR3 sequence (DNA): TGTGCCAGCAGCTCGCGGACAGGCACGAGCTCTGGAAACACCATATATTTT.

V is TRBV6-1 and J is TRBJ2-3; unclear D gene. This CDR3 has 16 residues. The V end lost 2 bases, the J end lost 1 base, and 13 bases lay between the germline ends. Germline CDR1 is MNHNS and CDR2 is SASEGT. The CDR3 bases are TGTGCCAGCAGTGAATCCCGTGGTTTAGGCACAGATACGCAGTATTTT. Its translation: CASSESRGLGTDTQYF.

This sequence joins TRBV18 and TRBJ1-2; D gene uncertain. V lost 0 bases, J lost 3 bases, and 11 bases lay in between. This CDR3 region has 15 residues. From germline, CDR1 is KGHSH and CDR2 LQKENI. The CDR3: CASSPPGPRDYGYTF. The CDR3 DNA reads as TGTGCCAGCTCACCACCGGGTCCGCGGGACTATGGCTACACCTTC.

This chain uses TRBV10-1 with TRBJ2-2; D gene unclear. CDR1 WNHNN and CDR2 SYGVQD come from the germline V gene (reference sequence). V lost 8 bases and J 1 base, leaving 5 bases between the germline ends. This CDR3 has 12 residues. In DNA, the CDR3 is TGCGCCAGCCTAGGGAACACCGGGGAGCTGTTTTTT. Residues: CASLGNTGELFF.

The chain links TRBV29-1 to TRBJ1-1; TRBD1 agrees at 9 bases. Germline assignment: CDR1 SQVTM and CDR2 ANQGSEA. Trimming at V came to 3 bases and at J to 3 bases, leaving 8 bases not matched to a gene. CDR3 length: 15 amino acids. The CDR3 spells CSVEMDRGRDTEAFF. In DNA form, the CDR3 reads TGCAGCGTTGAGATGGACAGGGGCCGAGACACTGAAGCTTTCTTT.

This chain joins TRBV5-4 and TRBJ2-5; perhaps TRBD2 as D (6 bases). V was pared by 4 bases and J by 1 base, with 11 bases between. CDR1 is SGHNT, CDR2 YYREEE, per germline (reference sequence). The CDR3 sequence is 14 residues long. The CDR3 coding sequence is TGTGCCAGCAGCGGAAGCGGGTTCCAAGAGACCCAGTACTTC. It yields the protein CASSGSGFQETQYF.

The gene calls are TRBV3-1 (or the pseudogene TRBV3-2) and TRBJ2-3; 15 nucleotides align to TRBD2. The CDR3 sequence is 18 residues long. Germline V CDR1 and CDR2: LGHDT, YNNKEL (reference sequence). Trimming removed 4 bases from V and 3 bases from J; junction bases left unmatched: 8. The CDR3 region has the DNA TGTGCCAGCAGCCGACGAGGACTAGCGGGAGGGTATACAGATACGCAGTATTTT. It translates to CASSRRGLAGGYTDTQYF.

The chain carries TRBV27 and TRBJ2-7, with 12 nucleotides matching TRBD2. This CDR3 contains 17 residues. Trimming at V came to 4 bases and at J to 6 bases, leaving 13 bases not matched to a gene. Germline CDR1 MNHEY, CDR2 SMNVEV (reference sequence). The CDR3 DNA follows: TGTGCCAGCAGTTCCTTGACTAGCGGGAGTCCCCCTCTCGAGCAGTACTTC. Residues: CASSSLTSGSPPLEQYF.

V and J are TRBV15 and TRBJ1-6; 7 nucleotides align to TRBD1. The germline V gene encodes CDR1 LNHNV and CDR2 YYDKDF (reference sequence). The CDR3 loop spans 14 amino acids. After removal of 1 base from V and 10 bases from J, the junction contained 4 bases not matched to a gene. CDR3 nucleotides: TGTGCCACCAGCAGAGGAGAGGGGGCCTCACCCCTCCACTTT. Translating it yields CATSRGEGASPLHF.

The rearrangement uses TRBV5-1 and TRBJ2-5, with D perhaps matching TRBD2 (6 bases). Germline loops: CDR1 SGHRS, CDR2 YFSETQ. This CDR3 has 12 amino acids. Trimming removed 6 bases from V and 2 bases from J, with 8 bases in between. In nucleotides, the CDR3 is TGCGCCAGCACCGGACTACAAGAGACCCAGTACTTC. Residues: CASTGLQETQYF.

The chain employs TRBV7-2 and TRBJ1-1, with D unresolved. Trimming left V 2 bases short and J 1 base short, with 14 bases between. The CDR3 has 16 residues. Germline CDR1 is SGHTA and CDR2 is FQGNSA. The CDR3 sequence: CASSLRVSYSNTEAFF. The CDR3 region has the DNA TGTGCCAGCAGCTTACGGGTCAGTTACTCGAACACTGAAGCTTTCTTT.

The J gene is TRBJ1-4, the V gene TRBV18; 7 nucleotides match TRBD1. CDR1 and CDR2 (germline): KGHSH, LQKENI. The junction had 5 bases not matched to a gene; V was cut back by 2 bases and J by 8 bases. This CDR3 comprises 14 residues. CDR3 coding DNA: TGTGCCAGCTCACCATACAGGGGTAGCGAAAAACTGTTTTTT. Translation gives CASSPYRGSEKLFF.

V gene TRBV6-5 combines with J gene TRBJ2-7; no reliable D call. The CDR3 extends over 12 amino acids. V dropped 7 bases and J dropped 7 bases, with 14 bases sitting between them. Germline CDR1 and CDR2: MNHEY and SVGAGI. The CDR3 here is CASNFRLGEQYF. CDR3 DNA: TGTGCCAGCAATTTCCGACTCGGGGAGCAGTACTTC.

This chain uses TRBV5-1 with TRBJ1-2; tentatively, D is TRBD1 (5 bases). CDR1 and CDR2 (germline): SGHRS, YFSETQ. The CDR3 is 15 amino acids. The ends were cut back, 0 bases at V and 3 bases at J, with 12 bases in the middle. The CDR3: CASSLATVPYYGYTF. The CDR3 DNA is TGCGCCAGCAGCTTGGCGACAGTCCCGTACTATGGCTACACCTTC.

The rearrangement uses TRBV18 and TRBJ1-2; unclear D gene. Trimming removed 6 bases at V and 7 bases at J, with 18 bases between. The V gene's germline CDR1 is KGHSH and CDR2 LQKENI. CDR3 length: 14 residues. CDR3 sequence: CASSPGSDLSGYTF. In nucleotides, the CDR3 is TGTGCCAGCTCCCCGGGGTCCGATTTATCTGGCTACACCTTC.

The CDR3 DNA is TGCGCCAGCAGTTCGGAGGGCACCTATAATTCACCCCTCCACTTT. Its translation: CASSSEGTYNSPLHF. This rearrangement joins TRBV5-1 to TRBJ1-6; D is undetermined. V was clipped by 5 bases and J by 2 bases, with 11 bases between them. The CDR3 has 15 residues. Germline V gives CDR1 SGHRS, CDR2 YFSETQ. The entire variable domain, with the rest obtained from reference TRBV5-1 and TRBJ1-6, is as follows: KAGVTQTPRYLIKTRGQQVTLSCSPISGHRSVSWYQQTPGQGLQFLFEYFSETQRNKGNFPGRFSGRQFSNSRSEMNVSTLELGDSALYLCASSSEGTYNSPLHFGNGTRLTVT.

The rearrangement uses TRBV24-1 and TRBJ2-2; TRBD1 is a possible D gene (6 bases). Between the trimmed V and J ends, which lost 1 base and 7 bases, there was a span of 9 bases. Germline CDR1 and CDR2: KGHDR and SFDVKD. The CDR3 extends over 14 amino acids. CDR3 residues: CATSDFGGGGELFF. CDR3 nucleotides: TGTGCCACCAGTGATTTTGGGGGCGGCGGGGAGCTGTTTTTT.

The CDR3 nucleotides are TGCGCCAGTAGTCCAGGGGGGAACACTGAAGCTTTCTTT. Protein sequence: CASSPGGNTEAFF. The chain carries TRBV5-1 and TRBJ1-1; 7 bases fit TRBD1. Germline loops: CDR1 SGHRS, CDR2 YFSETQ. V trimming: 8 bases; J trimming: 1 base; junction bases outside the gene matches: 5. This CDR3 comprises 13 residues.

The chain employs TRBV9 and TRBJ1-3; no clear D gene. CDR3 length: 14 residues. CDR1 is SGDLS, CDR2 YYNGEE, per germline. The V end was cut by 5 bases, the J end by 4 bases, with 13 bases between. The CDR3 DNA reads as TGTGCCAGCAGGGGCGGGCCGGCGGGAAACACCATATATTTT. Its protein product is CASRGGPAGNTIYF. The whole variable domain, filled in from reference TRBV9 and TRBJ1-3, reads DSGVTQTPKHLITATGQRVTLRCSPRSGDLSVYWYQQSLDQGLQFLIQYYNGEERAKGNILERFSAQQFPDLHSELNLSSLELGDSALYFCASRGGPAGNTIYFGEGSWLTVV.